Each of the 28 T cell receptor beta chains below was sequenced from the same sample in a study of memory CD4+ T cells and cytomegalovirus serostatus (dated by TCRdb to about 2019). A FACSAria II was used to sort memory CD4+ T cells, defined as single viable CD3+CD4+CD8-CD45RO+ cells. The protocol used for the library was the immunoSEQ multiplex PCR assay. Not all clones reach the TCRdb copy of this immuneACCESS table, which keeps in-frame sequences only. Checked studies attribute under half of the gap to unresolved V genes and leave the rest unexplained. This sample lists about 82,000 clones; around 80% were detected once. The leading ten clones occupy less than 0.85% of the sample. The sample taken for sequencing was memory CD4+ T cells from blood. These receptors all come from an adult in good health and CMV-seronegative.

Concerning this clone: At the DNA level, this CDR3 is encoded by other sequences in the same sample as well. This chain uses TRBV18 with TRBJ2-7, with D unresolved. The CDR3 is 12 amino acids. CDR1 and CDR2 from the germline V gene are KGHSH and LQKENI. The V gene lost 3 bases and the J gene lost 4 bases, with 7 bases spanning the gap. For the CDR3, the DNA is TGTGCCAGCTCACCGCTCAGTTACGAGCAGTACTTC. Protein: CASSPLSYEQYF.

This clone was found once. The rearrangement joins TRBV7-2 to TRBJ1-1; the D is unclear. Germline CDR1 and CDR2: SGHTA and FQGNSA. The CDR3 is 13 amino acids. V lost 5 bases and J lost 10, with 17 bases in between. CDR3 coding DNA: TGTGCCAGCAGCCCGACGGAGGGAGTCCCAGCTTTCTTT. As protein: CASSPTEGVPAFF.

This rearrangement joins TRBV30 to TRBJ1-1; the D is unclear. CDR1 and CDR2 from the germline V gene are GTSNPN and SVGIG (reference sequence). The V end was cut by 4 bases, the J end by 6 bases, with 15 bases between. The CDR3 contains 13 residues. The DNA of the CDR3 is TGTGCCTGGACCCCTCAAGGCACCCCTGAAGCTTTCTTT. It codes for CAWTPQGTPEAFF.

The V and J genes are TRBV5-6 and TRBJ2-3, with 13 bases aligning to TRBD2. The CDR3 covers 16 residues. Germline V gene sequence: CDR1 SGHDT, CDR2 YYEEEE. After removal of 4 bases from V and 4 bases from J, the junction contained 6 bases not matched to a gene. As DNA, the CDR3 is TGTGCCAGCAGCATGACTAGCGGGGGGAGCGCAGATACGCAGTATTTT. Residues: CASSMTSGGSADTQYF.

The CDR3 region is CASSYSGTGSYEQYF. CDR3 DNA: TGTGCCAGCAGTTACTCAGGGACAGGGTCCTACGAGCAGTACTTC. The V call is TRBV6-5, the J call TRBJ2-7, with 9 bases identical to TRBD1. Germline CDR1 MNHEY, CDR2 SVGAGI. Trimming cost V 0 bases and J 1 base; bases outside gene matches: 1. This CDR3 is 15 amino acids long.

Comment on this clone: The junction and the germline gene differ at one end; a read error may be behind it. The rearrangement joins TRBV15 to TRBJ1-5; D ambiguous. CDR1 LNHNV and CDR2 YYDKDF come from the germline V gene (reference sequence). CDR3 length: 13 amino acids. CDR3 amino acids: CATTGGGNQPQHF. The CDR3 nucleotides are TGTGCTACCACCGGTGGCGGCAATCAGCCCCAGCATTTT.

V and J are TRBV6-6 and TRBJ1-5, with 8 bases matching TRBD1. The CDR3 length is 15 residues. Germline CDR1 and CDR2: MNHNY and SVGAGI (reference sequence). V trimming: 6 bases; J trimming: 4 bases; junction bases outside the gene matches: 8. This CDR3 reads CASRHIQGGNQPQHF. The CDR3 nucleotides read TGTGCCAGCAGGCACATACAGGGGGGAAATCAGCCCCAGCATTTT.

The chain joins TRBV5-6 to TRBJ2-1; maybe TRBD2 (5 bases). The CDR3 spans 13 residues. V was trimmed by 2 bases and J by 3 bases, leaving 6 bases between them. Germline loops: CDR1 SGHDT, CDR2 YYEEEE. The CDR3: CASSFGVYNEQFF. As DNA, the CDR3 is TGTGCCAGCAGCTTCGGGGTCTACAATGAGCAGTTCTTC.

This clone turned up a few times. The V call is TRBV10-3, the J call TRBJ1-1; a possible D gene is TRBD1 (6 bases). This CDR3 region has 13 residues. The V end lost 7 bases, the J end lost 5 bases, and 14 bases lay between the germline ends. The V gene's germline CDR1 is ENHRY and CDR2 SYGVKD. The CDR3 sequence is CAITGGRGTEAFF. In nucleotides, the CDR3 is TGTGCCATCACGGGGGGGCGCGGAACTGAAGCTTTCTTT.

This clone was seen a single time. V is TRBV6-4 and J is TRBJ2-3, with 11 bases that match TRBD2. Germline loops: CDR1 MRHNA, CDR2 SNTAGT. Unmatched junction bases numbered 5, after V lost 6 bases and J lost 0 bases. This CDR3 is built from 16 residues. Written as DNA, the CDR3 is TGTGCCAGCAGCCCTAGACTAGCGGGAAGCACAGATACGCAGTATTTT. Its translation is CASSPRLAGSTDTQYF.

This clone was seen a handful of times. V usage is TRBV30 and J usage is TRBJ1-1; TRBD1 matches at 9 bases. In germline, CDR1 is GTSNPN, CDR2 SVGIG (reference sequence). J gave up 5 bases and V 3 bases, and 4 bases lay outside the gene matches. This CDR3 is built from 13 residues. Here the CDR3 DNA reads TGTGCCTGGAGGGGACAGGGAGGGACTGAAGCTTTCTTT. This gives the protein CAWRGQGGTEAFF.

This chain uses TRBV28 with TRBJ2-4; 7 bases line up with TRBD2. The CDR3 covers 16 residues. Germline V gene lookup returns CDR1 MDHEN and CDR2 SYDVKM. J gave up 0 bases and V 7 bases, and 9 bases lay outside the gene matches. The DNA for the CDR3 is TGTGCCAGCACCTTGGGTGCGGGGGTAGCCAAAAACATTCAGTACTTC. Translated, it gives CASTLGAGVAKNIQYF.

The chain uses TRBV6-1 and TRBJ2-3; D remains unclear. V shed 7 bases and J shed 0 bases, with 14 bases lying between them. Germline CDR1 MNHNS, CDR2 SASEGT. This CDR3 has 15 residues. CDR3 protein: CASTLDTPSTDTQYF. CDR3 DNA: TGTGCCAGCACCCTAGACACCCCGAGCACAGATACGCAGTATTTT.

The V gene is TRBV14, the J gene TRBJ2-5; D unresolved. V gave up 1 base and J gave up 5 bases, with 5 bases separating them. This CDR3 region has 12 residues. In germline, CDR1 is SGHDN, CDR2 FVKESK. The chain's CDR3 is CASSQVRETQYF. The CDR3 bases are TGTGCCAGCAGCCAAGTCCGGGAGACCCAGTACTTC.

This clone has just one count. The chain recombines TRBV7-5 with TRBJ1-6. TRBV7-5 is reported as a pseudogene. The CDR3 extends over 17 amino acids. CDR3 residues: CARSLEAPPNRDSPLHF. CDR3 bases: TGTGCCAGAAGCTTAGAGGCCCCCCCCAATCGGGATTCACCCCTCCACTTT.

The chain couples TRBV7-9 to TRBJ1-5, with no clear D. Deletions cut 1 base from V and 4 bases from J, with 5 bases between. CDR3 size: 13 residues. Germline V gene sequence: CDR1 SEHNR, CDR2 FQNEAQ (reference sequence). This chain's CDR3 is CASSLDGNQPQHF. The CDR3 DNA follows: TGTGCCAGCAGCTTAGACGGGAATCAGCCCCAGCATTTT.

The CDR3 here is CASSPETGPTLGRQYF. CDR3 DNA: TGTGCCAGCAGCCCAGAAACGGGACCGACCTTGGGGAGGCAGTACTTC. This rearrangement joins TRBV5-4 to TRBJ2-7; D is perhaps TRBD1 or TRBD2 (5 bases each). Trimming removed 4 bases from V and 9 bases from J, with 26 bases in between. The germline gives CDR1 SGHNT, CDR2 YYREEE (reference sequence). The CDR3 is made up of 16 amino acids.

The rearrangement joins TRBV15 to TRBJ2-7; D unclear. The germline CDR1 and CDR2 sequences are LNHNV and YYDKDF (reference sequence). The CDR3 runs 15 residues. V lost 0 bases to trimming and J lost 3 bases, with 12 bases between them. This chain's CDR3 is CATSRDGQNFYEQYF. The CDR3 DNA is TGTGCCACCAGCAGAGATGGCCAGAATTTCTACGAGCAGTACTTC.

CDR3 bases: TGCGCCAGCAGCTTGGATTTGGGTTGGGATACGCAGTATTTT. It translates to CASSLDLGWDTQYF. V gene TRBV5-1 combines with J gene TRBJ2-3; no definite D call. CDR1 SGHRS and CDR2 YFSETQ come from the germline V gene. The V end was cut by 0 bases, the J end by 6 bases, with 11 bases between. The CDR3 has 14 residues.

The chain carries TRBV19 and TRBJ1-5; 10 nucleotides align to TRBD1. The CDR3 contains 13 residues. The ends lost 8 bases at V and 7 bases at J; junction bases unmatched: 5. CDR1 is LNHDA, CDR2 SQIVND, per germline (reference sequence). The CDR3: CASGGTGEQPQHF. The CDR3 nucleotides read TGTGCCAGTGGCGGGACAGGGGAACAGCCCCAGCATTTT.

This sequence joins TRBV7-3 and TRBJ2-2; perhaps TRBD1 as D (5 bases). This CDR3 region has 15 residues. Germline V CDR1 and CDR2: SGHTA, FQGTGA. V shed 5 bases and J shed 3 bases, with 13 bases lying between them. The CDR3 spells CASSPQGGYTGELFF. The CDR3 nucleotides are TGTGCCAGCAGCCCCCAGGGCGGCTACACCGGGGAGCTGTTTTTT.

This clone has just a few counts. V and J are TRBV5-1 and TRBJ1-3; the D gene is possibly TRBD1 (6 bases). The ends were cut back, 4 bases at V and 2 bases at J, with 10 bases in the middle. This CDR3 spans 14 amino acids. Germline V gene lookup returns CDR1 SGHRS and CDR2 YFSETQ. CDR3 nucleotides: TGCGCCAGCAGCAAACAGGGTACTGGAAACACCATATATTTT. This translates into CASSKQGTGNTIYF.

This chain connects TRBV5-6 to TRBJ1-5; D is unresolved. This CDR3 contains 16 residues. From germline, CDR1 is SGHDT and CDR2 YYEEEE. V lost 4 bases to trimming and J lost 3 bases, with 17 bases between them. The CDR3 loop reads CASSLFGGANNQPQHF. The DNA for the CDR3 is TGTGCCAGCAGCCTTTTCGGCGGAGCAAACAATCAGCCCCAGCATTTT.

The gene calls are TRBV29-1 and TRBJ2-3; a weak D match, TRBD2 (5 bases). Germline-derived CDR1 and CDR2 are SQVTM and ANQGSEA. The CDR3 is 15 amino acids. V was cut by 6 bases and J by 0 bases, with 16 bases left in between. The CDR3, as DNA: TGCAGCGTCGAAATGAGGGCTACTAGCACAGATACGCAGTATTTT. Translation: CSVEMRATSTDTQYF.

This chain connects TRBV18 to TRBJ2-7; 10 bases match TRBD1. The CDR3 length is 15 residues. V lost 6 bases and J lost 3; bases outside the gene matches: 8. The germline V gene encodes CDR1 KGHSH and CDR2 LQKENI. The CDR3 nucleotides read TGTGCCAGCTCCCGCGGACAGGGGGATTTCTACGAGCAGTACTTC. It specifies CASSRGQGDFYEQYF.

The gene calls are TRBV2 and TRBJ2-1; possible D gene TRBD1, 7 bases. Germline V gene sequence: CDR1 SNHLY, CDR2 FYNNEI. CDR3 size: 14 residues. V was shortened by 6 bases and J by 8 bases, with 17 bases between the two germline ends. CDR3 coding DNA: TGTGCCAGCAGGGGGGGTCCAGGGGGTCATGAGCAGTTCTTC. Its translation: CASRGGPGGHEQFF. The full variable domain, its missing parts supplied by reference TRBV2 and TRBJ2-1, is EPEVTQTPSHQVTQMGQEVILRCVPISNHLYFYWYRQILGQKVEFLVSFYNNEISEKSEIFDDQFSVERPDGSNFTLKIRSTKLEDSAMYFCASRGGPGGHEQFFGPGTRLTVL.

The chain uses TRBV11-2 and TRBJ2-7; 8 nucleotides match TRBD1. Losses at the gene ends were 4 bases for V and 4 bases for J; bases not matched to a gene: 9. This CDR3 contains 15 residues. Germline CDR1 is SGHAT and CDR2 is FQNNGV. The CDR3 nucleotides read TGTGCCAGCAGCTCCCTGAGGACAGGGTGGTACGAGCAGTACTTC. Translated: CASSSLRTGWYEQYF.

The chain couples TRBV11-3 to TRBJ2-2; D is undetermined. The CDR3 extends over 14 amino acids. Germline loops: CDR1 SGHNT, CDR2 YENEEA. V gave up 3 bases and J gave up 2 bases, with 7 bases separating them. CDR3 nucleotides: TGTGCCAGCAGCTTCTTGTCCAACACCGGGGAGCTGTTTTTT. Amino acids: CASSFLSNTGELFF.